Listed below are T cell receptor beta chains from one sample, sequenced in a study of control samples from healthy donors and cancer patients. The repertoire was sequenced with immunoSEQ multiplex PCR; TCRdb's copy has only in-frame clones and lacks some. The sample includes hundreds of thousands of clones, around 80% of them seen just once. Sequenced: PBMCs. These receptor sequences come from a woman aged 55 to 70 with lung cancer. Each CDR3 is given with its conserved first and last residue. A D gene is named only where the DNA matches it firmly. Clone size is given for some rows only: seen once, a few or many times, or a class if the clone is expanded.

clone_size,d_call,j_call,v_call,cdr3_aa,cdr3_nt
.,TRBD2,TRBJ2-5,TRBV6-2/TRBV6-3,CASSYSRRGGPQETQYF,TGTGCCAGCAGTTACTCTAGGCGGGGGGGCCCCCAAGAGACCCAGTACTTC
.,TRBD2,TRBJ2-1,TRBV18,CASSLGLAGVFGEQFF,TGTGCCAGCTCCCTGGGACTAGCGGGAGTATTTGGCGAGCAGTTCTTC
.,TRBD2,TRBJ2-3,TRBV7-8,CASKTSGGHPTDTQYF,TGTGCCAGCAAGACTAGCGGGGGGCACCCCACAGATACGCAGTATTTT
once,TRBD2,TRBJ2-7,TRBV4-1,CASSQAPSGRPPYEQYF,TGCGCCAGCAGCCAAGCGCCCAGCGGGAGGCCCCCCTACGAGCAGTACTTC
.,.,TRBJ1-4,TRBV5-5,CASSFLGATNEKLFF,TGTGCCAGCAGCTTCCTCGGTGCAACTAATGAAAAACTGTTTTTT
many,.,TRBJ1-3,TRBV6-5,CASRHRAPIYF,TGTGCCAGCAGACACAGGGCACCCATATATTTT
.,.,TRBJ2-3,TRBV7-9,CASSSTAFTDTQYF,TGTGCCAGCAGCAGCACAGCTTTCACAGATACGCAGTATTTT
.,TRBD1,TRBJ1-2,TRBV7-2,CASSPDRGRLGYTF,TGTGCCAGCAGCCCGGACAGGGGGCGCCTTGGCTACACCTTC
.,.,TRBJ2-7,TRBV4-2,CASSRLEADYEQYF,TGTGCCAGCAGCCGCCTAGAGGCTGACTACGAGCAGTACTTC
.,.,TRBJ2-2,TRBV5-1,CASSSQLDTGELFF,TGCGCCAGCAGCTCCCAACTCGACACCGGGGAGCTGTTTTTT
.,.,TRBJ1-5,TRBV23-1,CASSAWGGGAENQPQHF,TGCGCCAGCAGTGCTTGGGGTGGGGGGGCCGAAAATCAGCCCCAGCATTTT
.,.,TRBJ2-3,TRBV6-5,CASSRRGAEDTQYF,TGTGCCAGCAGCCGACGTGGGGCGGAAGATACGCAGTATTTT
.,.,TRBJ1-5,TRBV7-8,CASSPLSRGNQPQHF,TGTGCCAGCAGCCCCCTGTCTCGGGGCAATCAGCCCCAGCATTTT
few,.,TRBJ2-6,TRBV4-1,CASSQVSVSGANVLTF,TGCGCCAGCAGCCAAGTTTCGGTCTCTGGGGCCAACGTCCTGACTTTC
.,TRBD2,TRBJ2-1,TRBV6-5,CASSSLAGALHNEQFF,TGTGCCAGCAGTTCCCTAGCGGGGGCACTCCACAATGAGCAGTTCTTC
.,.,TRBJ1-6,TRBV12-3/TRBV12-4,CASSLQGNSPLHF,TGTGCCAGCAGTCTACAGGGAAATTCACCCCTCCACTTT
.,.,TRBJ2-5,TRBV11-2,CASSLMVGGETQYF,TGTGCCAGCAGCTTAATGGTAGGGGGTGAGACCCAGTACTTC
few,TRBD2,TRBJ2-5,TRBV7-6,CASSRGLAEVPETQYF,TGTGCCAGCAGCCGAGGACTAGCGGAGGTCCCAGAGACCCAGTACTTC
once,.,TRBJ1-3,TRBV12-5,CASALIQGNSGNTIYF,TGTGCTAGTGCCCTGATACAGGGCAACTCTGGAAACACCATATATTTT
few,TRBD1,TRBJ2-7,TRBV28,CASSLGQGDEQYF,TGTGCCAGCAGTTTGGGACAGGGCGACGAGCAGTACTTC
.,TRBD1,TRBJ1-5,TRBV15,CATSGPQGGPYSNQPQHF,TGTGCCACCAGCGGACCACAGGGGGGACCCTATAGCAATCAGCCCCAGCATTTT
.,.,TRBJ2-5,TRBV6-1,CASSEAGGSGETQYF,TGTGCCAGCAGTGAAGCAGGGGGGAGTGGGGAGACCCAGTACTTC
few,TRBD1,TRBJ2-7,TRBV4-1,CASSQDPTGDYEQYF,TGCGCCAGCAGCCAAGACCCCACAGGGGACTACGAGCAGTACTTC
few,.,TRBJ1-1,TRBV18,CASSQGGDMNTEAFF,TGTGCCAGCTCACAGGGGGGAGACATGAACACTGAAGCTTTCTTT
.,TRBD2,TRBJ2-7,TRBV7-9,CASSQFQGGAPVISYEQYF,TGTGCCAGCAGCCAATTCCAGGGAGGGGCACCCGTTATTTCCTACGAGCAGTACTTC
.,.,TRBJ2-7,TRBV7-9,CASSLEGQDADF,TGTGCCAGCAGCTTAGAAGGGCAGGATGCGGACTTC
.,.,TRBJ2-3,TRBV6-4,CASSDSVDSTDTQYF,TGTGCCAGCAGTGACTCGGTAGACAGCACAGATACGCAGTATTTT
.,.,TRBJ1-1,TRBV9,CASSVGNGGFGEAFF,TGTGCCAGCAGCGTAGGGAACGGAGGTTTCGGTGAAGCTTTCTTT
once,.,TRBJ1-5,TRBV2,CASSEMRTDNQPQHF,TGTGCCAGCAGTGAAATGAGGACAGACAATCAGCCCCAGCATTTT
.,.,TRBJ2-2,TRBV28,CASSTPGTGELFF,TGTGCCAGCAGCACCCCGGGGACCGGGGAGCTGTTTTTT
.,.,TRBJ1-6,TRBV7-2,CASSYRQGNSPLHF,TGTGCCAGCAGCTACCGGCAGGGCAATTCACCCCTCCACTTT
.,TRBD1,TRBJ2-1,TRBV28,CASSLGQGNNEQFF,TGTGCCAGCAGTTTGGGACAGGGTAACAATGAGCAGTTCTTC
.,.,TRBJ1-4,TRBV7-9,CASSPPAGRREKLFF,TGTGCCAGCAGCCCCCCGGCAGGGCGTCGGGAAAAACTGTTTTTT
once,TRBD1,TRBJ1-2,TRBV18,CASCTTGGYGYTF,TGTGCCAGCTGCACGACAGGGGGCTATGGCTACACCTTC
.,.,TRBJ2-5,TRBV3-1/TRBV3-2,CASSQERGGQETQYF,TGTGCCAGCAGCCAAGAGAGGGGTGGTCAAGAGACCCAGTACTTC
once,.,TRBJ1-4,TRBV5-1,CASSLKGGNEKLFF,TGCGCCAGCAGCTTGAAGGGTGGTAATGAAAAACTGTTTTTT
.,.,TRBJ2-5,TRBV10-1,CASSEGTGRRETQYF,TGCGCCAGCAGTGAGGGCACAGGGAGGAGAGAGACCCAGTACTTC
.,.,TRBJ2-3,TRBV7-9,CASSLGAAASPDTQYF,TGTGCCAGCAGCTTAGGGGCCGCAGCGAGCCCAGATACGCAGTATTTT
.,TRBD1,TRBJ1-5,TRBV12-5,CASGLTGVQPQHF,TGTGCTAGTGGTTTGACAGGGGTTCAGCCCCAGCATTTT
.,TRBD1,TRBJ2-1,TRBV10-3,CAISEGPDRANEQFF,TGTGCCATCAGTGAGGGTCCGGACAGGGCGAATGAGCAGTTCTTC
few,TRBD1,TRBJ2-3,TRBV2,CASSTDRGDTQYF,TGTGCCAGCAGTACTGACAGGGGAGATACGCAGTATTTT
.,.,TRBJ1-2,TRBV3-1/TRBV3-2,CASSQTIGTPNYGYTF,TGTGCCAGCAGCCAGACAATCGGGACACCCAACTATGGCTACACCTTC
.,.,TRBJ1-4,TRBV5-1,CASSLRTHDEKLFF,TGCGCCAGCAGCTTGAGGACACACGATGAAAAACTGTTTTTT
.,.,TRBJ1-1,TRBV7-2,CASRWDGNTEAFF,TGTGCCAGCCGATGGGACGGGAACACTGAAGCTTTCTTT
.,TRBD1,TRBJ1-2,TRBV5-1,CASSSGQGGDYGYTF,TGCGCCAGCAGCTCCGGACAGGGAGGGGACTATGGCTACACCTTC
.,.,TRBJ1-5,TRBV28,CASNPLSQPQHF,TGTGCCAGCAATCCTCTTTCCCAGCCCCAGCATTTT
.,.,TRBJ1-1,TRBV7-7,CASSPLPEGTEAFF,TGTGCTAGCAGCCCCCTACCCGAGGGCACTGAAGCTTTCTTT
few,.,TRBJ2-1,TRBV2,CASSEIGEQFF,TGTGCCAGCAGTGAAATAGGAGAGCAGTTCTTC
.,.,TRBJ1-1,TRBV30,CAWSVNFWDGSEAFF,TGTGCCTGGAGTGTAAATTTTTGGGATGGGTCTGAAGCTTTCTTT
.,TRBD1,TRBJ1-4,TRBV7-9,CASSGTGIWNEKLFF,TGTGCCAGCAGCGGGACAGGGATATGGAATGAAAAACTGTTTTTT
.,TRBD1,TRBJ2-1,TRBV6-5,CATLRDRMSDEQFF,TGTGCCACCCTCCGGGACAGAATGAGTGATGAGCAGTTCTTC
.,TRBD1,TRBJ1-2,TRBV3-1/TRBV3-2,CASSFRTGEGFGYTF,TGTGCCAGCAGCTTCCGGACAGGGGAGGGTTTTGGCTACACCTTC
.,.,TRBJ1-1,TRBV6-5,CASSPWQGGNTEAFF,TGTGCCAGCAGTCCTTGGCAGGGAGGGAACACTGAAGCTTTCTTT
.,TRBD1,TRBJ1-2,TRBV2,CASSEGTGAPGEYGYTF,TGTGCCAGCAGTGAGGGGACAGGGGCTCCGGGCGAATATGGCTACACCTTC
.,.,TRBJ2-3,TRBV7-9,CASSLLGQRADTQYF,TGTGCCAGCAGCTTACTTGGTCAGAGGGCAGATACGCAGTATTTT